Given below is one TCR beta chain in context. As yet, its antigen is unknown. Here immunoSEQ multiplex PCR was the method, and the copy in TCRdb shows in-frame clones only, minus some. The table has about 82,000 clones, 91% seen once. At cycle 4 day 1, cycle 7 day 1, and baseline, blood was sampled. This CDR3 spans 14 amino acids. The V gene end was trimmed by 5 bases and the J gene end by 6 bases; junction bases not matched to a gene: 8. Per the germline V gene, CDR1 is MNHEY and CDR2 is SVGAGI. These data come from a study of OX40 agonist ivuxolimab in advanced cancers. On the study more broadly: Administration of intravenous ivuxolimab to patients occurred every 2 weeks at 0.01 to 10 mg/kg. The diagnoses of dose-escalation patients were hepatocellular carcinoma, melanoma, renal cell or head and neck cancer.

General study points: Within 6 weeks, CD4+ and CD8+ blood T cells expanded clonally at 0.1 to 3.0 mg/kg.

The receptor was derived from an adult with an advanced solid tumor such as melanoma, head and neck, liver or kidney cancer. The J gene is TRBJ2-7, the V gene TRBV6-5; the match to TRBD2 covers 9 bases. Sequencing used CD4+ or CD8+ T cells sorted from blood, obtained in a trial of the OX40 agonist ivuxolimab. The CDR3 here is CASSAGLAGSEQYF. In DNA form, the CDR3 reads TGTGCCAGCAGTGCGGGGCTAGCGGGATCCGAGCAGTACTTC.